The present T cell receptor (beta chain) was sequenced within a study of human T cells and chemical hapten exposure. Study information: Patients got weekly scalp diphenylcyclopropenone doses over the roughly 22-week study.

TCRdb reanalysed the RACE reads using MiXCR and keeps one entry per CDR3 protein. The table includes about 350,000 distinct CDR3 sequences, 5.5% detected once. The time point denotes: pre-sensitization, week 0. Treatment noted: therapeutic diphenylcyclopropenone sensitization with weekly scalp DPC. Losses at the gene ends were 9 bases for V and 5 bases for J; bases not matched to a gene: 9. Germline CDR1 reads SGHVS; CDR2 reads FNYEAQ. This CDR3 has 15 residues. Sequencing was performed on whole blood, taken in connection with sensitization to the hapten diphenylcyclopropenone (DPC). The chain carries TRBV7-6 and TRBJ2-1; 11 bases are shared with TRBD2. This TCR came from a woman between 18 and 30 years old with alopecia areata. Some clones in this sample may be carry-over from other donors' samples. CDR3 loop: CASRPTSGADNEQFF. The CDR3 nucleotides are TGTGCCAGTCGGCCGACTAGCGGGGCTGACAATGAGCAGTTCTTC.